What follows are 20 T cell receptor beta chains derived from one specimen sequenced in a study of T cells expressing NK-cell markers (dated by TCRdb to about 2020). The library was built by means of 5' RACE. The data were produced on an Illumina HiSeq 2000. Each CDR3 protein sequence appears as one entry after TCRdb reprocessed the reads, and no DNA is included. The table kept for this sample lists roughly 180,000 distinct CDR3 sequences. The top ten clones comprise roughly 20% of the sample. The sequenced sample consisted of blood T cells: a sorted CD56 or NKG2C T cell subset, CD4+ or CD8+ T cells, or bulk PBMC T cells (not recorded which). The origin of the receptors is a woman between 18 and 75 years old in good health.

The chain has TRBV2 and TRBJ2-7. From germline, CDR1 is SNHLY and CDR2 FYNNEI. This CDR3 contains 13 residues. Here the CDR3 reads CASRIGSAYEQYF.

The chain is built from TRBV5-1 and TRBJ1-6; lacking DNA, the TRBD1 call made by TCRdb goes unchecked. Germline CDR1 SGHRS, CDR2 YFSETQ. CDR3 size: 17 residues. CDR3 loop: CASSLPTGESYNSPLHF. The full variable domain, rest sourced from reference TRBV5-1 and TRBJ1-6, is KAGVTQTPRYLIKTRGQQVTLSCSPISGHRSVSWYQQTPGQGLQFLFEYFSETQRNKGNFPGRFSGRQFSNSRSEMNVSTLELGDSALYLCASSLPTGESYNSPLHFGNGTRLTVT.

V usage is TRBV9 and J usage is TRBJ2-4; the TRBD1 assignment by TCRdb is unverifiable without DNA. The CDR3 consists of 13 residues. Germline CDR1 reads SGDLS; CDR2 reads YYNGEE. The CDR3 here is CASSGTGKNIQYF.

The chain joins TRBV5-1 to TRBJ2-5. Germline CDR1 is SGHRS and CDR2 is YFSETQ. The CDR3 length is 15 residues. The CDR3 is CASSPRSPVQETQYF.

The chain recombines TRBV14 with TRBJ2-1; no DNA is available, so the TRBD1 call from TCRdb remains unchecked. CDR3 size: 16 residues. Germline V gene sequence: CDR1 SGHDN, CDR2 FVKESK. CDR3 sequence: CASSPRGHRVVNEQFF.

The chain joins TRBV4-1 to TRBJ2-2; the TRBD1 assignment by TCRdb is unverifiable without DNA. Per germline, CDR1 MGHRA and CDR2 YSYEKL. CDR3 length equals 16 residues. The CDR3 region is CASSQGTGGSTGELFF.

This rearrangement joins TRBV20-1 to TRBJ2-7; as DNA is missing, the TRBD1 call by TCRdb cannot be tested. This CDR3 spans 14 amino acids. From germline, CDR1 is DFQATT and CDR2 SNEGSKA (reference sequence). The CDR3 spells CSAVIWDNSYEQYF.

The chain has TRBV20-1 and TRBJ1-6; absent DNA, TCRdb's TRBD1 call cannot be checked. This CDR3 has 15 amino acids. CDR1 and CDR2 (germline): DFQATT, SNEGSKA (reference sequence). CDR3 loop: CSAASGGPRDSPLHF.

The rearrangement links TRBV29-1 to TRBJ2-2. The CDR3 length is 13 residues. Germline CDR1 reads SQVTM; CDR2 reads ANQGSEA. The CDR3 sequence: CSVGLAYTGELFF.

The rearrangement joins TRBV3-1 to TRBJ2-7; TCRdb reports TRBD1, a call that lacks DNA to check it against. The CDR3 sequence is 15 residues long. Germline assignment: CDR1 LGHDT and CDR2 YNNKEL (reference sequence). The CDR3 protein is CASTGTQHKSYEQYF.

This chain joins TRBV7-2 and TRBJ2-7; TCRdb lists TRBD2, though no DNA is available to test this call. Germline V gene sequence: CDR1 SGHTA, CDR2 FQGNSA. The CDR3 runs to 15 residues. The CDR3 loop is CASSLSGTSSYEQYF.

The chain joins TRBV7-9 to TRBJ2-3; TCRdb picks TRBD2, but there is no DNA to check that call. The CDR3 runs to 13 residues. Germline lookup yields CDR1 SEHNR and CDR2 FQNEAQ (reference sequence). The CDR3 loop is CATLGGDTDTQYF.

The chain is built from TRBV24-1 and TRBJ2-1; the D gene TCRdb calls, TRBD2, cannot be checked with no DNA. The germline CDR1 and CDR2 sequences are KGHDR and SFDVKD. There are 14 residues in the CDR3. CDR3 region: CATLAREGDNEQFF.

J is TRBJ2-7 and V is TRBV10-3; TCRdb's D gene call, TRBD1, goes unchecked for lack of DNA. Germline V gene sequence: CDR1 ENHRY, CDR2 SYGVKD. This CDR3 region has 15 residues. CDR3 protein: CAISGGGTGDYEQYF.

V is TRBV3-1 and J is TRBJ2-5; TCRdb designates TRBD2, a call that cannot be tested without DNA. CDR3 size: 16 residues. In germline, CDR1 is LGHDT, CDR2 YNNKEL (reference sequence). The CDR3 loop reads CASSQEGLVRQETQYF.

The CDR3 region is CASSLGGLAVHNEQFF. The chain recombines TRBV5-4 with TRBJ2-1; TCRdb picks TRBD2, but there is no DNA to check that call. Germline V lookup: CDR1 SGHNT, CDR2 YYREEE (reference sequence). There are 16 residues in the CDR3.

This chain links TRBV7-3 with TRBJ1-3. The CDR3 length is 13 residues. CDR1 SGHTA and CDR2 FQGTGA come from the germline V gene. The CDR3 loop is CASSLNSMSTIYF.

The J gene is TRBJ2-7, the V gene TRBV27; TCRdb lists TRBD2, though no DNA is available to test this call. The germline CDR1 and CDR2 sequences are MNHEY and SMNVEV (reference sequence). CDR3 length equals 17 residues. The CDR3 here is CASRKTGTRFFYYEQYF.

The V gene is TRBV11-2, the J gene TRBJ2-7; TCRdb reports TRBD1, a call that lacks DNA to check it against. There are 14 residues in the CDR3. The germline V gene encodes CDR1 SGHAT and CDR2 FQNNGV. The CDR3 protein is CASRRDRGIYEQYF.

This chain links TRBV10-3 with TRBJ2-3; TCRdb's D gene call, TRBD2, goes unchecked for lack of DNA. CDR1 and CDR2 (germline): ENHRY, SYGVKD. The length of the CDR3 is 18 residues. The CDR3 reads CAISESMTSGSFADTQYF.